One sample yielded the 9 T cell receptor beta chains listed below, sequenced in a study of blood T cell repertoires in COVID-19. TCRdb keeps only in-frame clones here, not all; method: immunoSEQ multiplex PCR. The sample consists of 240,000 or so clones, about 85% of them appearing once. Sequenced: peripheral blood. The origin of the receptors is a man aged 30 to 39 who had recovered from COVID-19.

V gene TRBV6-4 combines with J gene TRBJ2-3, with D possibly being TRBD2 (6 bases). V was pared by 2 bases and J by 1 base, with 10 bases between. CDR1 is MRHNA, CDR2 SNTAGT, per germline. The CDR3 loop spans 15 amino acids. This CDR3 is CASSDNGGGTDTQYF. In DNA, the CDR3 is TGTGCCAGCAGTGACAACGGGGGAGGCACAGATACGCAGTATTTT.

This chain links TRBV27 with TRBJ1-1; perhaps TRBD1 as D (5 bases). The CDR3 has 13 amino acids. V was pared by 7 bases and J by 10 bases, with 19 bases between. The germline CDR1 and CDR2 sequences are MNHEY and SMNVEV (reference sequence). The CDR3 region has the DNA TGTGCCAGCAAAACCTCGGGGGGATTGAGAGCTTTCTTT. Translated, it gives CASKTSGGLRAFF.

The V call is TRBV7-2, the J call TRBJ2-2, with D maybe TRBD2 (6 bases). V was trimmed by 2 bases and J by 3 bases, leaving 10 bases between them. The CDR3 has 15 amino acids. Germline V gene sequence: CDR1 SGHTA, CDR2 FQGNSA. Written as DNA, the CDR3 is TGTGCCAGCAGCTTAACTAGCTCCCACACCGGGGAGCTGTTTTTT. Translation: CASSLTSSHTGELFF.

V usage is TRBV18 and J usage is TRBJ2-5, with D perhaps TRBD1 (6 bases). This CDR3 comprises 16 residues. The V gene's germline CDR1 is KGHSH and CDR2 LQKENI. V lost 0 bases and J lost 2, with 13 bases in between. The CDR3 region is CASSPPMRTAQETQYF. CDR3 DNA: TGTGCCAGCTCACCACCCATGCGGACAGCTCAAGAGACCCAGTACTTC.

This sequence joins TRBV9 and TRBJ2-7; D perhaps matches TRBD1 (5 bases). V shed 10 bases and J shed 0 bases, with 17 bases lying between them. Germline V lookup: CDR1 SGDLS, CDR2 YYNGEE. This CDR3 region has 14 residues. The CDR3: CAGIQVLSSYEQYV. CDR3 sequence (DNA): TGTGCCGGAATACAGGTTTTAAGCTCCTACGAGCAGTACGTC.

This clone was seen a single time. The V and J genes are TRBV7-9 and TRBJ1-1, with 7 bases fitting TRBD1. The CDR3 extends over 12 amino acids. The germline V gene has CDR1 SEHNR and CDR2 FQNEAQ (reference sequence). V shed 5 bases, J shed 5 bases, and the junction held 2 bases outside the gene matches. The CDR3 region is CASSPGQTEAFF. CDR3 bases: TGTGCCAGCAGCCCGGGACAGACTGAAGCTTTCTTT.

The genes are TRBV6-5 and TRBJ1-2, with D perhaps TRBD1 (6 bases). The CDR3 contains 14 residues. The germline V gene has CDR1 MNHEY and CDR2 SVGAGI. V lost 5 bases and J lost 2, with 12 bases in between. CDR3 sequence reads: CASSPQGQNYGYTF. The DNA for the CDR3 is TGTGCCAGCAGTCCCCAGGGGCAAAACTATGGCTACACCTTC.

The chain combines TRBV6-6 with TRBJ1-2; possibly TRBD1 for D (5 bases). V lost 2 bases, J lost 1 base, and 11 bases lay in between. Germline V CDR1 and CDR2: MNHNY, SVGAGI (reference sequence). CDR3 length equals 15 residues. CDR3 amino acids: CASSYTRTNNYGYTF. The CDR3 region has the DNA TGTGCCAGCAGTTACACCCGGACAAATAACTATGGCTACACCTTC.

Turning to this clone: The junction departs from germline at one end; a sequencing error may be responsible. This chain's CDR3 is CASTQFQRGNTGELFF. The CDR3 nucleotides are TGCGCCAGCACCCAATTCCAGCGGGGGAACACCGGGGAGCTGTTTTTT. The genes are TRBV4-1 and TRBJ2-2; the match to TRBD2 covers 7 bases. Germline assignment: CDR1 MGHRA and CDR2 YSYEKL. The CDR3 is 16 residues long.